The subject of this entry is one T cell receptor beta chain. Its antigen remains unidentified. The CDR3 spans 13 residues. The germline gives CDR1 SGHTA, CDR2 FQGNSA. V lost 5 bases and J lost 6, with 11 bases in between. Generated by immunoSEQ multiplex PCR, the TCRdb table keeps only in-frame clones and is missing some. In the table there are 150,000 to 180,000 clones, roughly 90% of which are singletons. The source of the sample is a study of T cell responses to AZD1222 COVID-19 vaccine. Findings and caveats of the study: Females outnumbered males among donors, who were mostly white British; clonal diversity was possibly underestimated. Spike-specific TCR depth and breadth grew after two AZD1222 doses. Spike regions recognized by vaccine-associated CD4 TCRs spanned the protein, led by 160-218 and 743-854. Epitopes outside B.1.351 and B.1.1.7 mutated regions reportedly drew nearly half of spike TCRs.

This sequence joins TRBV7-2 and TRBJ1-5; D gene unclear. This sequence originates from an adult in good health. The material was peripheral blood, obtained on day 0 of AZD1222 vaccination. CDR3 sequence (DNA): TGTGCCAGCAGCCCGACTTTGAGTCAGCCCCAGCATTTT. It yields the protein CASSPTLSQPQHF.